Listed here are 22 T cell receptor beta chains from one sample, sequenced in a study of shared clonotypes between healthy human individuals. Clones were read by immunoSEQ multiplex PCR, and TCRdb kept only the in-frame ones, dropping some. The table lists 2.5 million or so clones, roughly 92% of them singletons. Sequences were obtained from naive CD4+ T cells sorted from blood. Subset specified: CD45RA+ positively selected. The receptors were sampled from a man between 18 and 29 years old in good health.

The rearrangement joins TRBV18 to TRBJ1-2, with 8 positions matching TRBD1. Germline loops: CDR1 KGHSH, CDR2 LQKENI. The CDR3 covers 14 residues. V was clipped by 4 bases and J by 4 bases; unmatched bases: 5. The CDR3 DNA reads as TGTGCCAGCTCACAAGGACAGGGCGTCTATGGCTACACCTTC. The encoded protein is CASSQGQGVYGYTF.

The chain carries TRBV6-6 and TRBJ1-5; TRBD1 agrees at 9 bases. The V gene end was trimmed by 2 bases and the J gene end by 9 bases; junction bases not matched to a gene: 11. The length of the CDR3 is 16 residues. Per the germline V gene, CDR1 is MNHNY and CDR2 is SVGAGI (reference sequence). The CDR3 protein is CASSYRTGAPKGPQHF. CDR3 coding DNA: TGTGCCAGCAGTTACCGGACAGGGGCCCCTAAAGGGCCCCAGCATTTT.

This clone is a singleton in its sample. The rearrangement joins TRBV7-2 to TRBJ2-7; 9 bases map to TRBD2. Germline V gives CDR1 SGHTA, CDR2 FQGNSA. The CDR3 has 15 residues. The junction had 11 bases not matched to a gene; V was cut back by 7 bases and J by 4 bases. The CDR3 spells CASTISGGPLYEQYF. CDR3 DNA: TGTGCCAGCACCATTAGCGGGGGACCCCTTTACGAGCAGTACTTC. The entire variable domain, with the rest obtained from reference TRBV7-2 and TRBJ2-7, is as follows: GAGVSQSPSNKVTEKGKDVELRCDPISGHTALYWYRQSLGQGLEFLIYFQGNSAPDKSGLPSDRFSAERTGGSVSTLTIQRTQQEDSAVYLCASTISGGPLYEQYFGPGTRLTVT.

With regard to this clone: Different DNA sequences within this sample yield the same CDR3. V usage is TRBV18 and J usage is TRBJ1-6, with unresolved D. The germline gives CDR1 KGHSH, CDR2 LQKENI. V lost 2 bases to trimming and J lost 8 bases, with 7 bases between them. The CDR3 has 13 amino acids. For the CDR3, the DNA is TGTGCCAGCTCACCAATTAGGGATTCACCCCTCCACTTT. It yields the protein CASSPIRDSPLHF.

The chain recombines TRBV27 with TRBJ2-1; 13 bases fit TRBD2. This CDR3 has 18 amino acids. Germline loops: CDR1 MNHEY, CDR2 SMNVEV (reference sequence). V shed 3 bases, J shed 0 bases, and the junction held 5 bases outside the gene matches. The CDR3 loop reads CASSLRLAGGLSYNEQFF. The CDR3 DNA sequence: TGTGCCAGCAGTTTGAGACTAGCGGGAGGCCTCTCCTACAATGAGCAGTTCTTC.

A note on this clone: Other DNA sequences in the same sample also yield this CDR3. J is TRBJ2-1 and V is TRBV7-8; possible D gene TRBD1, 5 bases. The length of the CDR3 is 16 residues. V lost 5 bases to trimming and J lost 6 bases, with 20 bases between them. The germline CDR1 and CDR2 sequences are SGHVS and FQNEAQ. CDR3 coding DNA: TGTGCCAGCAGCCACGCAGGGCCAAGTTCGTCCAATGAGCAGTTCTTC. Protein product: CASSHAGPSSSNEQFF.

On this clone itself: An end of the junction does not agree with germline; a read error may underlie this. This rearrangement joins TRBV7-9 to TRBJ1-1, with D hard to call. Germline loops: CDR1 SEHNR, CDR2 FQNEAQ (reference sequence). CDR3 length equals 13 residues. Written as DNA, the CDR3 is TGTGCTAGCAGCGTTTCAATCAACACTGAAGCTTTCTTT. Protein: CASSVSINTEAFF.

The chain has TRBV10-3 and TRBJ2-7; D is possibly TRBD2 (5 bases). The germline CDR1 and CDR2 sequences are ENHRY and SYGVKD. The CDR3 runs 15 residues. Between the trimmed V and J ends, which lost 11 bases and 2 bases, there was a span of 22 bases. The CDR3 DNA reads TGTGCCTCAACCCACGCCGGACTTGCGGCCTACGAGCAGTACTTC. This codes for CASTHAGLAAYEQYF.

Concerning this clone: The same CDR3 can be traced to other DNA sequences in this sample. The V gene is TRBV11-2, the J gene TRBJ2-5, with D maybe TRBD1 (6 bases). Trimming stripped 4 bases from V and 1 base from J, with 10 bases between. There are 14 residues in the CDR3. Per the germline V gene, CDR1 is SGHAT and CDR2 is FQNNGV. CDR3 protein: CASSSRTVQETQYF. The CDR3, as DNA: TGTGCCAGCAGCTCCCGGACAGTCCAAGAGACCCAGTACTTC.

The chain joins TRBV18 to TRBJ2-1; 7 bases line up with TRBD2. Germline assignment: CDR1 KGHSH and CDR2 LQKENI. This CDR3 has 17 residues. The ends lost 3 bases at V and 2 bases at J; junction bases unmatched: 10. Here the CDR3 DNA reads TGTGCCAGCTCACCCACCCTTCCGCGGGGGACCTACAATGAGCAGTTCTTC. Encoded protein: CASSPTLPRGTYNEQFF.

Comments on this clone: Within the sample, other DNA sequences also encode this same CDR3. V and J are TRBV5-1 and TRBJ2-3; D is unclear. Trimming took 4 bases from V and 0 from J, leaving 3 bases between them. CDR1 is SGHRS, CDR2 YFSETQ, per germline. The CDR3 is 12 residues long. The CDR3 region is CASSPSTDTQYF. CDR3 bases: TGCGCCAGCAGCCCTAGCACAGATACGCAGTATTTT. The full variable domain, completed using reference TRBV5-1 and TRBJ2-3, is KAGVTQTPRYLIKTRGQQVTLSCSPISGHRSVSWYQQTPGQGLQFLFEYFSETQRNKGNFPGRFSGRQFSNSRSEMNVSTLELGDSALYLCASSPSTDTQYFGPGTRLTVL.

The V call is TRBV6-6, the J call TRBJ1-4; D is uncertain. V was clipped by 6 bases and J by 0 bases, with 11 bases between them. This CDR3 spans 15 amino acids. Germline V lookup: CDR1 MNHNY, CDR2 SVGAGI (reference sequence). The CDR3 bases are TGTGCCAGCAGGGACCGGCGCGCAACTAATGAAAAACTGTTTTTT. This codes for CASRDRRATNEKLFF.

The chain has TRBV7-4 and TRBJ1-5; D remains unclear. The V end was cut by 3 bases, the J end by 1 base, with 10 bases between. The germline CDR1 and CDR2 sequences are SGHVT and SQSDAQ. This CDR3 comprises 15 residues. The DNA of the CDR3 is TGTGCCAGCAGCTTCCCGGGGATAAGCAATCAGCCCCAGCATTTT. Protein product: CASSFPGISNQPQHF.

The gene calls are TRBV21-1 and TRBJ2-3; TRBD2, the table's D call, was not compared with the DNA. TRBV21-1 corresponds to a pseudogene. The CDR3 is 18 amino acids. The CDR3 spells CASSTAHKKHSSTDTQYF. Written as DNA, the CDR3 is TGTGCCAGCAGCACTGCCCATAAAAAGCATTCTAGCACAGATACGCAGTATTTT.

The gene calls are TRBV14 and TRBJ1-1; a weak D match, TRBD1 (6 bases). Germline V CDR1 and CDR2: SGHDN, FVKESK. Trimming cost V 1 base and J 3 bases, with 12 bases left between them. The CDR3 totals 15 residues. The CDR3: CASSQVSGAYTEAFF. In nucleotides, the CDR3 is TGTGCCAGCAGCCAAGTTTCAGGGGCGTACACTGAAGCTTTCTTT.

The V gene is TRBV6-5, the J gene TRBJ2-7; D gene unclear. Germline V gene sequence: CDR1 MNHEY, CDR2 SVGAGI. V lost 2 bases and J 4 bases, leaving 9 bases between the germline ends. The CDR3 consists of 13 residues. CDR3 DNA sequence: TGTGCCAGCAGTTACAACATCTTATACGAGCAGTACTTC. Protein sequence: CASSYNILYEQYF.

This chain connects TRBV30 to TRBJ2-7; no definite D call. Germline V gene sequence: CDR1 GTSNPN, CDR2 SVGIG (reference sequence). Between the trimmed V and J ends, which lost 7 bases and 3 bases, there was a span of 16 bases. This CDR3 is 13 amino acids long. This CDR3 reads CAFRPPPSYEQYF. In DNA, the CDR3 is TGTGCCTTTCGGCCGCCACCCAGCTACGAGCAGTACTTC.

The chain uses TRBV18 and TRBJ1-2, with 8 nucleotides matching TRBD1. J gave up 2 bases and V 3 bases, and 8 bases lay outside the gene matches. This CDR3 is 16 amino acids long. CDR1 KGHSH and CDR2 LQKENI come from the germline V gene. CDR3 protein: CASSPPGTGSNYGYTF. The CDR3 coding sequence is TGTGCCAGCTCACCGCCCGGGACAGGATCCAACTATGGCTACACCTTC.

This clone was recorded once. The chain employs TRBV15 and TRBJ2-1, with TRBD2 matching 9 bases. The trim removed 5 bases at V and 2 bases at J, leaving 4 bases unmatched. The length of the CDR3 is 15 residues. Germline V CDR1 and CDR2: LNHNV, YYDKDF (reference sequence). The CDR3 spells CATSLRLAAYNEQFF. The DNA of the CDR3 is TGTGCCACCAGCTTACGACTAGCGGCCTACAATGAGCAGTTCTTC.

This clone was picked up a small number of times. In the same sample, other DNA sequences code for this CDR3. V and J are TRBV6-5 and TRBJ2-3, with unresolved D. Germline V gene data show CDR1 as MNHEY and CDR2 as SVGAGI. The CDR3 sequence is 14 residues long. V dropped 0 bases and J dropped 1 base, with 5 bases sitting between them. CDR3 in amino acids: CASSYSTGTDTQYF. The DNA of the CDR3 is TGTGCCAGCAGTTACTCGACTGGCACAGATACGCAGTATTTT.

The rearrangement links TRBV6-6 to TRBJ1-2, with no clear D. Germline V gene data show CDR1 as MNHNY and CDR2 as SVGAGI (reference sequence). Trimming pared 4 bases from V and 4 bases from J, leaving 13 bases between. The CDR3 extends over 14 amino acids. DNA of the CDR3: TGTGCCAGCAGTTCCCTAGAGGGCATCTATGGCTACACCTTC. Translation gives CASSSLEGIYGYTF.

This clone showed up just once. One junction end does not reproduce the germline sequence, and a read error may be involved. V usage is TRBV7-7 and J usage is TRBJ2-2; 9 bases are a match to TRBD1. This CDR3 is 20 amino acids long. Germline V gives CDR1 SSHAT, CDR2 FNYEAQ (reference sequence). DNA of the CDR3: TGTGCTAGCAGCTTAAATAAGAACAGGGGGCGCGTTTTAGACACCGGGGAGCTGTTTTTT. This encodes CASSLNKNRGRVLDTGELFF.